Described below is a single TCR beta chain sequence and its context. This sequence may be a read error, since a much larger clone differs from it by one base. These data originate in a study of glioma-infiltrating T cells. Using RNA template, CDR3s of TCR alpha and beta were amplified with iRepertoire arm-PCR. Each CDR3 protein gets one entry after TCRdb re-called the multiplex PCR reads with MiXCR. Altogether 150,000 to 200,000 distinct CDR3 sequences are present, about 40% being singletons, with the ten largest covering over 4%. The germline gives CDR1 SNHLY, CDR2 FYNNEI. This CDR3 comprises 14 residues. V lost 8 bases to trimming and J lost 1 base, with 12 bases between them.

The material sequenced was glioma tissue, nonneoplastic brain tissue, or PBMCs (not recorded which). V gene TRBV2 combines with J gene TRBJ2-1, with D maybe TRBD2 (6 bases). This TCR came from a human donor with low-grade glioma or glioblastoma, undergoing nonglioma brain surgery, or in good health (not recorded which). The CDR3 bases are TGTGCCAGCGGGGGGAGCAGTTCCTACAATGAGCAGTTCTTC. Amino acid sequence: CASGGSSSYNEQFF.